These 8 T cell receptor beta chains came from one sample sequenced in a study of blood T cell repertoires in COVID-19 (dated by TCRdb to 2018 to 2020). Library preparation used the immunoSEQ multiplex PCR assay. Here the immuneACCESS table is served through TCRdb, limited to in-frame sequences with V and J called. Missing clones are a known gap in these copies; in checked studies unresolved V genes cover under half, and the rest lacks a known reason. The sample table contains some 100,000 clones; only one count was recorded for 81% of them. The ten largest account for roughly 10% of the sample. The sequencing sample was made of peripheral blood. These receptors came from a human donor in a cohort sampled during active COVID-19.

The chain links TRBV5-1 to TRBJ2-4; 7 bases align to TRBD1. The J segment lost 6 bases and the V segment lost 1 base, leaving 4 bases of the junction unmatched. The germline V gene has CDR1 SGHRS and CDR2 YFSETQ. This CDR3 contains 14 residues. In DNA, the CDR3 is TGCGCCAGCAGCTTGACAGGGGACGGAAACATTCAGTACTTC. Translation gives CASSLTGDGNIQYF.

V and J are TRBV18 and TRBJ2-1, with 9 bases that match TRBD1. Per the germline V gene, CDR1 is KGHSH and CDR2 is LQKENI. J was trimmed by 4 bases and V by 1 base; bases with no gene match: 8. The CDR3 has 17 residues. CDR3: CASSPLTGGLFYNEQFF. CDR3 DNA sequence: TGTGCCAGCTCACCACTTACAGGGGGCTTATTTTACAATGAGCAGTTCTTC. Filled out from reference TRBV18 and TRBJ2-1, the complete variable domain reads NAGVMQNPRHLVRRRGQEARLRCSPMKGHSHVYWYRQLPEEGLKFMVYLQKENIIDESGMPKERFSAEFPKEGPSILRIQQVVRGDSAAYFCASSPLTGGLFYNEQFFGPGTRLTVL.

This chain links TRBV18 with TRBJ1-1; 7 bases are a match to TRBD1. The CDR3 sequence is 16 residues long. J gave up 0 bases and V 3 bases, and 7 bases lay outside the gene matches. Germline V gives CDR1 KGHSH, CDR2 LQKENI. CDR3 bases: TGTGCCAGCTCACCGACAGGGCCCTCGCTGAACACTGAAGCTTTCTTT. Protein product: CASSPTGPSLNTEAFF.

The J gene is TRBJ2-7, the V gene TRBV6-5; 10 nucleotides line up with TRBD1. Germline loops: CDR1 MNHEY, CDR2 SVGAGI. J lost 6 bases, V lost 6 bases, and 11 bases had no gene match. CDR3 length: 15 amino acids. The chain's CDR3 is CASRTGTGERGEQYF. The CDR3 DNA sequence: TGTGCCAGCAGAACGGGGACAGGGGAAAGGGGCGAGCAGTACTTC.

The rearrangement uses TRBV18 and TRBJ2-3, with TRBD2 matching 12 bases. V dropped 3 bases and J dropped 0; count of bases not matched to a gene: 13. Per the germline V gene, CDR1 is KGHSH and CDR2 is LQKENI. The CDR3 has 20 residues. The DNA for the CDR3 is TGTGCCAGCTCACCGATTATCAAGACTAGCGGGAGCGCTAGCACAGATACGCAGTATTTT. It specifies CASSPIIKTSGSASTDTQYF.

With regard to this clone: The same CDR3 can be traced to other DNA sequences in this sample. The chain couples TRBV18 to TRBJ2-7; 10 nucleotides line up with TRBD1. Trimming at V came to 3 bases and at J to 3 bases, leaving 2 bases not matched to a gene. Germline assignment: CDR1 KGHSH and CDR2 LQKENI. The CDR3 sequence is 14 residues long. CDR3 nucleotides: TGTGCCAGCTCACCGGGGACAGGGGACTACGAGCAGTACTTC. This encodes CASSPGTGDYEQYF.

This clone has a single count. The chain uses TRBV9 and TRBJ2-1, with a possible D match to TRBD1 (6 bases). The ends were cut back, 4 bases at V and 9 bases at J, with 17 bases in the middle. Looked up from germline, CDR1 is SGDLS and CDR2 is YYNGEE. The CDR3 covers 14 residues. CDR3 bases: TGTGCCAGCAGCCCCCGACAGGCGAATAGTGAGCAGTTCTTC. Protein sequence: CASSPRQANSEQFF.

V usage is TRBV5-5 and J usage is TRBJ1-2, with unresolved D. V was clipped by 4 bases and J by 8 bases, with 15 bases between them. Germline CDR1 SGHKS, CDR2 YYEKEE (reference sequence). There are 13 residues in the CDR3. CDR3 nucleotide sequence: TGTGCCAGCAGCACCGAGGGTGGCCGCGGCTACACCTTC. Translation: CASSTEGGRGYTF.